The 24 T cell receptor beta chains below were found in one sample sequenced in a study of blood T cells in healthy people across ages. Combining a sample-barcoded 5' primer with a J-beta primer mix, a second PCR ran for about 6 to 12 cycles. TCRdb reanalysed the 5' RACE reads using MiXCR and keeps one entry per CDR3 protein. The top ten hold about 20% of the sample, which has 600,000 to 1,000,000 distinct CDR3 sequences, 58% seen once. Sequenced input: blood. Source of these receptors: a man aged 25 to 40 in good health.

The CDR3 region has the DNA TGCAGTGCTACGATTACTCGACTAGACTCGACCTACAATGAGCAGTTCTTC. Its protein product is CSATITRLDSTYNEQFF. The J gene is TRBJ2-1, the V gene TRBV20-1; TRBD2 is a possible D gene (6 bases). Germline V gives CDR1 DFQATT, CDR2 SNEGSKA (reference sequence). The CDR3 is 17 residues long. Deletions cut 4 bases from V and 2 bases from J, with 21 bases between.

The rearrangement joins TRBV6-2 or TRBV6-3 to TRBJ2-7, with unresolved D. The CDR3 has 16 residues. The V end lost 0 bases, the J end lost 0 bases, and 12 bases lay between the germline ends. Germline loops: CDR1 MNHEY, CDR2 SVGEGT. The CDR3 region is CASSYSKELSSYEQYF. CDR3 nucleotides: TGTGCCAGCAGTTACTCGAAAGAGCTGAGCTCCTACGAGCAGTACTTC.

The chain links TRBV6-5 to TRBJ2-5, with 10 bases that match TRBD1. The tail of the sequence fits TRBJ2-7 better, so the J call may be wrong. The CDR3 runs to 16 residues. Germline lookup yields CDR1 MNHEY and CDR2 SVGAGI. The CDR3: CASSYSGQGVTREQYF. The CDR3 DNA follows: TGTGCCAGCAGTTACTCCGGACAGGGGGTTACTCGCGAGCAGTACTTC.

Details on this clonotype: An end of the junction differs from the germline gene, which may be a read error. The rearrangement joins TRBV7-8 to TRBJ2-5; 13 nucleotides match TRBD2. The CDR3 contains 16 residues. Germline V gene lookup returns CDR1 SGHVS and CDR2 FQNEAQ. The CDR3 DNA is TGTGCCAGTAGCTTCGGACTAGCGGGAGCACAAGAGACCCAGTACTTC. It specifies CASSFGLAGAQETQYF.

The chain combines TRBV20-1 with TRBJ2-4, with 9 bases lining up with TRBD2. Judging by the DNA end, TRBJ2-7 fits better; the J call may be wrong. In germline, CDR1 is DFQATT, CDR2 SNEGSKA (reference sequence). The CDR3 is 15 residues long. CDR3: CSARDPLAGYYEQYF. Here the CDR3 DNA reads TGCAGTGCTAGAGATCCACTAGCGGGCTACTACGAGCAGTACTTC.

The gene calls are TRBV5-6 and TRBJ1-4; a weak D match, TRBD1 (5 bases). The ends were cut back, 2 bases at V and 0 bases at J, with 11 bases in the middle. The CDR3 extends over 16 amino acids. Germline V CDR1 and CDR2: SGHDT, YYEEEE. The CDR3 DNA sequence: TGTGCCAGCAGCTTTCTCTCACAGGCAACTAATGAAAAACTGTTTTTT. Amino acid sequence: CASSFLSQATNEKLFF. Combining the CDR3 with reference TRBV5-6 and TRBJ1-4 gives the whole variable domain DAGVTQSPTHLIKTRGQQVTLRCSPKSGHDTVSWYQQALGQGPQFIFQYYEEEERQRGNFPDRFSGHQFPNYSSELNVNALLLGDSALYLCASSFLSQATNEKLFFGSGTQLSVL.

The chain carries TRBV20-1 and TRBJ2-5, with a possible D match to TRBD2 (6 bases). Between the trimmed V and J ends, which lost 2 bases and 5 bases, there was a span of 21 bases. The CDR3 extends over 16 amino acids. Germline V CDR1 and CDR2: DFQATT, SNEGSKA (reference sequence). The CDR3 sequence is CSARTERRGDKETQYF. As DNA, the CDR3 is TGCAGTGCTAGAACTGAACGGCGGGGTGATAAGGAGACCCAGTACTTC.

This rearrangement joins TRBV20-1 to TRBJ2-3, with 8 nucleotides matching TRBD2. Germline values: CDR1 DFQATT, CDR2 SNEGSKA (reference sequence). The CDR3 length is 12 residues. DNA of the CDR3: TGCGGGAGCGGGGGCGCCTTAGATACGCAGTATTTT. Protein sequence: CGSGGALDTQYF.

This clonotype has more than one count but fewer than ten. The rearrangement joins TRBV2 to TRBJ2-1, with 10 bases identical to TRBD1. Looked up from germline, CDR1 is SNHLY and CDR2 is FYNNEI. The CDR3 extends over 15 amino acids. V shed 7 bases, J shed 10 bases, and the junction held 13 bases outside the gene matches. Here the CDR3 DNA reads TGTGCCAGCAATGACCGGGACAGGGGTGCTCGAGAGCAGTTCTTC. Translation gives CASNDRDRGAREQFF.

The table lists this clonotype with a few counts. The V call is TRBV18, the J call TRBJ2-7; 8 nucleotides agree with TRBD1. J was trimmed by 5 bases and V by 0 bases; bases with no gene match: 6. Looked up from germline, CDR1 is KGHSH and CDR2 is LQKENI. CDR3 size: 15 residues. The CDR3 is CASSPPGQVGNEQYF. The CDR3 bases are TGTGCCAGCTCACCACCGGGACAGGTTGGAAACGAGCAGTACTTC.

The chain has TRBV4-2 and TRBJ1-2, with TRBD1 matching over 8 bases. Per germline, CDR1 LGHNA and CDR2 YNFKEQ. The CDR3 sequence is 13 residues long. V trimming: 4 bases; J trimming: 6 bases; junction bases outside the gene matches: 4. In DNA form, the CDR3 reads TGTGCCAGCAGCCTTAGGACAGGGAATGGCTACACCTTC. Translating gives CASSLRTGNGYTF.

This clonotype appeared a few times. The rearrangement links TRBV2 to TRBJ2-1; possible D gene TRBD1, 5 bases. Trimming removed 7 bases from V and 5 bases from J, with 15 bases in between. Per the germline V gene, CDR1 is SNHLY and CDR2 is FYNNEI. The CDR3 consists of 14 residues. The CDR3 coding sequence is TGTGCCAGCATCTTACGACAGTTTCACAATGAGCAGTTCTTC. Translating gives CASILRQFHNEQFF.

This chain uses TRBV4-1 with TRBJ2-7, with 12 bases that match TRBD2. V trimming: 1 base; J trimming: 4 bases; junction bases outside the gene matches: 2. CDR1 is MGHRA and CDR2 is YSYEKL in the germline V gene. This CDR3 has 15 residues. CDR3 sequence (DNA): TGCGCCAGCAGCCAAGTTGGGACTAGCGGGTACGAGCAGTACTTC. This codes for CASSQVGTSGYEQYF.

This clonotype occurred many times. The chain couples TRBV20-1 to TRBJ2-7; 7 nucleotides agree with TRBD2. The CDR3 covers 14 residues. In germline, CDR1 is DFQATT, CDR2 SNEGSKA (reference sequence). The ends lost 3 bases at V and 0 bases at J; junction bases unmatched: 5. CDR3 DNA sequence: TGCAGTGCTAGGGCCCCTAGCGGCTCCTACGAGCAGTACTTC. As protein: CSARAPSGSYEQYF.

V and J are TRBV27 and TRBJ1-2, with TRBD1 matching over 9 bases. J was trimmed by 8 bases and V by 6 bases; bases with no gene match: 10. This CDR3 comprises 14 residues. CDR1 is MNHEY, CDR2 SMNVEV, per germline (reference sequence). The CDR3 nucleotides read TGTGCCAGCAGAGCTACAGGGGGCGCGGGGGGCTACACCTTC. Translating it yields CASRATGGAGGYTF.

CDR3 DNA sequence: TGTGCCAGCAGCTTACGGACTGGGTCGGAAGAGACCCAGTACTTC. Encoded protein: CASSLRTGSEETQYF. The rearrangement links TRBV7-9 to TRBJ2-5; D is perhaps TRBD2 (5 bases). The CDR3 length is 15 residues. The germline gives CDR1 SEHNR, CDR2 FQNEAQ (reference sequence). V lost 2 bases, J lost 3 bases, and 13 bases lay in between.

This clonotype was counted many times. This chain connects TRBV7-2 to TRBJ2-5; TRBD2 aligns across 8 bases. V was pared by 5 bases and J by 4 bases, with 9 bases of the junction left unmatched. Per the germline V gene, CDR1 is SGHTA and CDR2 is FQGNSA. This CDR3 is built from 15 residues. The CDR3 coding sequence is TGTGCCAGCAGCCAGACCGCGGGGGGAGGAGAGACCCAGTACTTC. Its translation: CASSQTAGGGETQYF.

The rearrangement joins TRBV20-1 to TRBJ2-5, with D hard to call. Between the trimmed V and J ends, which lost 5 bases and 2 bases, there was a span of 9 bases. The CDR3 has 12 residues. Germline CDR1 and CDR2: DFQATT and SNEGSKA (reference sequence). The CDR3 loop is CSAQGAQETQYF. CDR3 nucleotides: TGCAGTGCTCAAGGCGCTCAAGAGACCCAGTACTTC.

This clonotype came up a few times. The chain uses TRBV5-6 and TRBJ2-7, with 7 bases aligning to TRBD1. The CDR3 consists of 15 residues. CDR1 is SGHDT, CDR2 YYEEEE, per germline. After removal of 2 bases from V and 3 bases from J, the junction contained 8 bases not matched to a gene. CDR3 region: CASSFRDRGSYEQYF. The CDR3 DNA is TGTGCCAGCAGCTTCCGGGACAGAGGCAGCTACGAGCAGTACTTC.

A few counts support this clonotype. The genes are TRBV29-1 and TRBJ1-1; 7 bases are a match to TRBD1. Germline CDR1 SQVTM, CDR2 ANQGSEA. The trim removed 4 bases at V and 0 bases at J, leaving 2 bases unmatched. The CDR3 contains 13 residues. In DNA, the CDR3 is TGCAGCGTTGGACAGGGCCTGAACACTGAAGCTTTCTTT. Residues: CSVGQGLNTEAFF.

The CDR3 DNA follows: TGTGCCAGCAGTCCGGGACTAGCGGGAATTCATGAGCAGTTCTTC. It yields the protein CASSPGLAGIHEQFF. This chain uses TRBV12-3 or TRBV12-4 with TRBJ2-1; 13 bases fit TRBD2. This CDR3 region has 15 residues. The trim removed 5 bases at V and 8 bases at J, leaving 6 bases unmatched.

This clonotype was seen ten or more times. CDR3 sequence (DNA): TGCAGTGCTAGCCAAGGGGCTTTTAACTATGGCTACACCTTC. Its translation: CSASQGAFNYGYTF. The chain links TRBV20-1 to TRBJ1-2, with a possible D match to TRBD1 (5 bases). The CDR3 has 14 amino acids. Germline CDR1 and CDR2: DFQATT and SNEGSKA (reference sequence). The V gene lost 3 bases and the J gene lost 1 base, with 12 bases spanning the gap.

The rearrangement links TRBV20-1 to TRBJ1-6; D is unclear. There are 16 residues in the CDR3. CDR1 is DFQATT and CDR2 is SNEGSKA in the germline V gene (reference sequence). The V end was cut by 2 bases, the J end by 1 base, with 12 bases between. This CDR3 is CSARIPRESYNSPLHF. In nucleotides, the CDR3 is TGCAGTGCTAGAATTCCTAGGGAGTCCTATAATTCACCCCTCCACTTT.

V is TRBV10-3 and J is TRBJ1-1; D remains unclear. The germline gives CDR1 ENHRY, CDR2 SYGVKD. CDR3 size: 16 residues. V was clipped by 3 bases and J by 0 bases, with 14 bases between them. This chain's CDR3 is CAISDTRGLMNTEAFF. CDR3 nucleotide sequence: TGTGCCATCAGTGATACCCGAGGATTAATGAACACTGAAGCTTTCTTT.